The sequence of this T cell receptor (beta chain) was determined in a study of PD-1 blockade in classical Hodgkin lymphoma. Regarding the study as a whole: Researchers reported that CD4+ TCR diversity, though not CD8+, rose significantly by C4D1. The causes of the repertoire differences, possibly disease activity or prior therapy, remain undefined. Newly diagnosed patients and complete responders had comparable diversity at baseline.

This CDR3 region has 16 residues. Looked up from germline, CDR1 is SGHNT and CDR2 is YENEEA. V shed 5 bases, J shed 5 bases, and the junction held 10 bases outside the gene matches. To note about this clone: Its antigen is as yet unknown.

The assay was immunoSEQ multiplex PCR, and TCRdb's table has in-frame clones only and misses some. The sample contains tens of thousands of clones, around nine tenths of which appear only once. Noted time point: cycle 4 day 1 (C4D1), after 6 weeks of nivolumab. The patients all showed relapse after autologous stem cell transplantation, while their brentuximab vedotin exposure varied. This chain joins TRBV11-3 and TRBJ2-1, with 9 nucleotides matching TRBD1. The starting material was peripheral blood mononuclear cells (PBMCs), obtained before the fourth cycle of nivolumab. The origin of this receptor is a human donor with classical Hodgkin lymphoma. This CDR3 is CASSPRQGGRNNEQFF. DNA for the CDR3: TGTGCCAGCAGCCCCCGACAGGGGGGCAGAAACAATGAGCAGTTCTTC.